These 10 T cell receptor beta chains were sequenced from one sample in a study of shared T cell receptors in the human thymus. Sequencing used immunoSEQ multiplex PCR; TCRdb keeps in-frame clones, though not all of them. Among 640,000 or so clones listed, more than 75% were seen once. These data also featured in a second study, about human thymus T cells.

Sequencing used thymocytes. All receptors derive from a boy younger than two with a congenital heart defect.

The chain combines TRBV12-5 with TRBJ2-7; unclear D gene. The V and J ends lost 4 bases and 2 bases respectively, with 3 bases between them. CDR1 is LGHNT and CDR2 is FRNRAP in the germline V gene. The CDR3 has 11 residues. CDR3 sequence (DNA): TGTGCTAGTGGTTCCGCCTACGAGCAGTACTTC. This sequence encodes CASGSAYEQYF.

This CDR3 reads CASSKGVDYEQYF. The CDR3 coding sequence is TGTGCCAGCAGTAAGGGGGTGGATTACGAGCAGTACTTC. V and J are TRBV11-2 and TRBJ2-7, with a possible D match to TRBD1 (6 bases). V shed 6 bases and J shed 4 bases, with 13 bases lying between them. The CDR3 spans 13 residues. The V gene's germline CDR1 is SGHAT and CDR2 FQNNGV.

The rearrangement joins TRBV11-2 to TRBJ2-3; 7 bases match TRBD2. Germline V gene data show CDR1 as SGHAT and CDR2 as FQNNGV. V lost 2 bases, J lost 2 bases, and 7 bases stayed unmatched. This CDR3 region has 16 residues. The CDR3 protein is CASSLRFGGTTDTQYF. The CDR3 bases are TGTGCCAGCAGCTTAAGGTTCGGGGGGACCACAGATACGCAGTATTTT. The variable domain in full, with the rest retrieved from reference TRBV11-2 and TRBJ2-3, is EAGVAQSPRYKIIEKRQSVAFWCNPISGHATLYWYQQILGQGPKLLIQFQNNGVVDDSQLPKDRFSAERLKGVDSTLKIQPAKLEDSAVYLCASSLRFGGTTDTQYFGPGTRLTVL.

The chain couples TRBV7-6 to TRBJ1-1, with D possibly being TRBD1 (6 bases). The ends were cut back, 1 base at V and 1 base at J, with 7 bases in the middle. Germline assignment: CDR1 SGHVS and CDR2 FNYEAQ. The CDR3 covers 14 residues. For the CDR3, the DNA is TGTGCCAGCAGCTTAGACAGGGAGAACACTGAAGCTTTCTTT. Protein product: CASSLDRENTEAFF.

This chain connects TRBV4-3 to TRBJ2-7; the match to TRBD2 covers 12 bases. The V gene's germline CDR1 is LGHNA and CDR2 YSLEER. V lost 4 bases, J lost 3 bases, and 13 bases stayed unmatched. CDR3 length: 18 amino acids. This CDR3 reads CASSPRPTSGRWGYEQYF. The CDR3 bases are TGCGCCAGCAGCCCTAGGCCCACTAGCGGGAGGTGGGGCTACGAGCAGTACTTC.

V and J are TRBV7-6 and TRBJ1-5; TRBD1 aligns across 10 bases. CDR3 length: 16 residues. CDR1 is SGHVS and CDR2 is FNYEAQ in the germline V gene. Unmatched junction bases numbered 9, after V lost 5 bases and J lost 5 bases. The CDR3 loop reads CASSQVGQGSHQPQHF. CDR3 nucleotides: TGTGCCAGCAGCCAGGTGGGACAGGGGTCCCATCAGCCCCAGCATTTT.

The chain recombines TRBV5-1 with TRBJ2-1; a weak D match, TRBD2 (6 bases). V lost 4 bases, J lost 1 base, and 9 bases lay in between. Per germline, CDR1 SGHRS and CDR2 YFSETQ. The CDR3 is made up of 14 amino acids. The DNA of the CDR3 is TGCGCCAGCAGCCGGGGGTCTTCCTACAATGAGCAGTTCTTC. Translation gives CASSRGSSYNEQFF. The full variable domain, completed using reference TRBV5-1 and TRBJ2-1, is KAGVTQTPRYLIKTRGQQVTLSCSPISGHRSVSWYQQTPGQGLQFLFEYFSETQRNKGNFPGRFSGRQFSNSRSEMNVSTLELGDSALYLCASSRGSSYNEQFFGPGTRLTVL.

This rearrangement joins TRBV2 to TRBJ2-7; tentative D call: TRBD2 (6 bases). Trimming shortened V by 8 bases and J by 6 bases, and 20 bases separated the two germline ends. Looked up from germline, CDR1 is SNHLY and CDR2 is FYNNEI. The CDR3 runs to 14 residues. The CDR3 reads CASCGTDEGCEQYF. The CDR3 DNA sequence: TGTGCCAGCTGCGGGACCGATGAGGGCTGCGAGCAGTACTTC.

V gene TRBV6-6 combines with J gene TRBJ1-3, with D hard to call. Trimming left V 6 bases short and J 5 bases short, with 11 bases between. The CDR3 is 13 amino acids. Germline-derived CDR1 and CDR2 are MNHNY and SVGAGI (reference sequence). The CDR3 here is CASSLDTRNTIYF. CDR3 in DNA: TGTGCCAGCAGCCTTGACACCCGAAACACCATATATTTT.

The chain joins TRBV10-2 to TRBJ2-1, with 7 bases fitting TRBD2. The V segment lost 7 bases and the J segment 0 bases; nucleotides outside the gene matches: 12. Looked up from germline, CDR1 is WSHSY and CDR2 is SAAADI. This CDR3 has 17 residues. CDR3 in DNA: TGCGCCAGCACCGGGGACTATCCAACGAGCTCCTACAATGAGCAGTTCTTC. This codes for CASTGDYPTSSYNEQFF.